The rows below give T cell receptor beta chains drawn from one sample of a study of shared T cell receptors in the human thymus. This table comes from immunoSEQ multiplex PCR, and its TCRdb copy is limited to in-frame clones, with some not included. The sample carries about 660,000 clones, about 89% recorded once. The sample was also reused in another study, on human thymus T cells.

The sample consisted of thymocytes. Receptors were obtained from a boy younger than two with a congenital heart defect. CDR3s include the opening cysteine and the closing phenylalanine or tryptophan. D genes are given only for firm matches. Only some rows state a clone size, as once, few, many or a class for expanded clones.

size	D	V	J	DNA	CDR3
.	TRBD2	TRBV11-2	TRBJ2-4	TGTGCCAGCAGCTTAGATCCCCGAATTCGGGAGGGGTCTAAAAACATTCAGTACTTC	CASSLDPRIREGSKNIQYF
.	.	TRBV7-8	TRBJ1-1	TGTGCCAGCAGCTTAGGAGCGGGGGTCGGTCTTAACACTGAAGCTTTCTTT	CASSLGAGVGLNTEAFF
.	.	TRBV15	TRBJ1-2	TGTGCCACCAGCAGAGATCGGGGGGTATGGTATGGCTACACCTTC	CATSRDRGVWYGYTF
.	TRBD1	TRBV4-3	TRBJ1-1	TGCGCCAGCAGCCAAGTCGACAACAGGGGAGGCGAGAACACTGAAGCTTTCTTT	CASSQVDNRGGENTEAFF
few	TRBD2	TRBV19	TRBJ2-1	TGTGCCAGTAGTGCTCTAGCGGGGAGTTTTAATGAGCAGTTCTTC	CASSALAGSFNEQFF
.	.	TRBV10-3	TRBJ2-7	TGTGCCATCAGTGGGGGACTCTTAGAGGCCGAGCAGTACTTC	CAISGGLLEAEQYF
.	.	TRBV28	TRBJ2-2	TGTGCCAGCAGTTTCCAGCTGCGGGGAAACGGTAGGGAGCTGTTTTTT	CASSFQLRGNGRELFF
.	.	TRBV10-1	TRBJ1-2	TGCGCCAGCAGTGAATCGGAGCGGGAAGACTATGGCTACACCTTC	CASSESEREDYGYTF
few	.	TRBV19	TRBJ2-7	TGTGCCAGTAGTATAGACGCCTCAGGGAAGGACGAGCAGTACTTC	CASSIDASGKDEQYF
few	.	TRBV4-1	TRBJ2-7	TGCGCCAGCAGCCAAGGGGGACTTTTCTACGAGCAGTACTTC	CASSQGGLFYEQYF
.	.	TRBV4-2	TRBJ1-6	TGTGCCAGCAGCCAAGATGATGGCAGTCCTAGTTCACCCCTCCACTTT	CASSQDDGSPSSPLHF
.	.	TRBV14	TRBJ1-3	TGTGCCAGCAGCCAAGAATATCCCACGAGCTCTGGAAACACCATATATTTT	CASSQEYPTSSGNTIYF
.	TRBD2	TRBV9	TRBJ2-3	TGTGCCAGCAGCGTAGACGGACTAGCGGGAGGAAACCGCACAGATACGCAGTATTTT	CASSVDGLAGGNRTDTQYF
.	TRBD1	TRBV19	TRBJ1-5	TGTGCCAGTAGTAGGACAGGGGTCAATCAGCCCCAGCATTTT	CASSRTGVNQPQHF
.	.	TRBV5-4	TRBJ2-2	TGTGCCAGCAGATTTAGCCCGAACACCGGGGAGCTGTTTTTT	CASRFSPNTGELFF
.	.	TRBV6-1	TRBJ1-2	TGTGCCAGCAGTGAAGTTTTTGGAGGGAACTATGGCTACACCTTC	CASSEVFGGNYGYTF
.	.	TRBV6-5	TRBJ2-5	TGTGCCAGCAGGGTCGGAGCGGAGGAGACCCAGTACTTC	CASRVGAEETQYF
.	.	TRBV10-3	TRBJ2-7	TGTGCCATCATCCTGGCTACGACAGAGGCCTACGAGCAGTACTTC	CAIILATTEAYEQYF
.	.	TRBV6-6	TRBJ2-1	TGTGCCAGCAGCCAGACTCCGGGTCGCTACAATGAGCAGTTCTTC	CASSQTPGRYNEQFF
.	TRBD1	TRBV7-9	TRBJ2-7	TGTGCCAGCAGCTTATCTGCCAGGGGGCCAAACTACGAGCAGTACTTC	CASSLSARGPNYEQYF
.	.	TRBV28	TRBJ1-4	TGTGCCAGCAGTTTAAACAGCCTTAATGAAAAACTGTTTTTT	CASSLNSLNEKLFF
.	.	TRBV20-1	TRBJ2-7	TGCAGTGCGAGTTTGGAGCAGTACTTC	CSASLEQYF
.	TRBD1	TRBV2	TRBJ1-1	TGTGCCAGCAGGGGACAGGGGTTGACTGAAGCTTTCTTT	CASRGQGLTEAFF
.	TRBD2	TRBV27	TRBJ2-7	TGTGCCAGCAGTTTATTTTATAGCGGGAGTTACGAGCAGTACTTC	CASSLFYSGSYEQYF
.	.	TRBV28	TRBJ1-5	TGTGCCAGCAGTTTCATGGCAGGGTCAGAACCCCAGCATTTT	CASSFMAGSEPQHF
.	.	TRBV5-1	TRBJ1-1	TGCGCCAGCAGCCCCGATCCCCGAAGACGGACAGATACTGAAGCTTTCTTT	CASSPDPRRRTDTEAFF
.	.	TRBV14	TRBJ1-2	TGTGCCAGCAACACGCAGGTGGGAGCTGGCTACACCTTC	CASNTQVGAGYTF
.	TRBD1	TRBV15	TRBJ2-6	TGTGCCACCAGCAGAGATCCGTACACGCGGGACAGGGACTCTGGGGCCAACGTCCTGACTTTC	CATSRDPYTRDRDSGANVLTF
.	.	TRBV9	TRBJ2-1	TGTGCCAGCAGCCCGAGCGAGAGCTCCTACAATGAGCAGTTCTTC	CASSPSESSYNEQFF
few	.	TRBV28	TRBJ2-7	TGTGCCAGCAGTCCCCCCCCCAGCGGAAGCTCCTACGAGCAGTACTTC	CASSPPPSGSSYEQYF
.	.	TRBV29-1	TRBJ2-1	TGCAGCGTTGAGGGAACCCGACTAGACCATGAGCAGTTCTTC	CSVEGTRLDHEQFF
.	.	TRBV6-5	TRBJ2-5	TGTGCCAGCAGACCGGGGGTGGGGACGGGGGAGACCCAGTACTTC	CASRPGVGTGETQYF
.	TRBD1	TRBV5-6	TRBJ1-1	TGTGCCAGCAGCATTCCGGGACAGGAGAGCACTGAAGCTTTCTTT	CASSIPGQESTEAFF
.	.	TRBV7-9	TRBJ2-3	TGTGCCAGCAGCGCAGGTCCCACAGATACGCAGTATTTT	CASSAGPTDTQYF
.	.	TRBV27	TRBJ2-3	TGTGCCAGCAGGGAGGGACCAGATACGCAGTATTTT	CASREGPDTQYF
.	TRBD1	TRBV12-5	TRBJ1-5	TGTGCTAGTGCTTGGGACAGTATTAGCAATCAGCCCCAGCATTTT	CASAWDSISNQPQHF
.	.	TRBV28	TRBJ1-1	TGTGCCAGCAGTTTGCGGGGGCGCAACACTGAAGCTTTCTTT	CASSLRGRNTEAFF
.	TRBD2	TRBV14	TRBJ2-3	TGTGCCAGCAGCCAATCCGGACTAGCGGGAGTATTTAGGGATACGCAGTATTTT	CASSQSGLAGVFRDTQYF
once	TRBD1	TRBV9	TRBJ2-5	TGTGCCAGCAGTGACAAAACAGGGGAAGAGACCCAGTACTTC	CASSDKTGEETQYF
.	.	TRBV29-1	TRBJ1-2	TGCAGCGTTGAAGGGAGGACAGTTAACTATGGCTACACCTTC	CSVEGRTVNYGYTF
.	.	TRBV28	TRBJ2-3	TGTGCCACAAAAAATAGCACAGATACGCAGTATTTT	CATKNSTDTQYF
.	TRBD1	TRBV28	TRBJ1-2	TGTGCCAGCAGTTTACCCCGGACAGGGCCCTATGGCTACACCTTC	CASSLPRTGPYGYTF
.	TRBD2	TRBV5-4	TRBJ2-7	TGTGCCAGCGAAAGCGGGACCTCCTACGAGCAGTACTTC	CASESGTSYEQYF
once	TRBD1	TRBV27	TRBJ2-7	TGTGCCAGCAGTTGGCGGACAGGGAAGAACTGCTCCTACGAGCAGTACTTC	CASSWRTGKNCSYEQYF
.	TRBD1	TRBV5-1	TRBJ1-2	TGCGCCAGCAGCTTGTCCATGGGACAGGGCAAAATTTCTAACTATGGCTACACCTTC	CASSLSMGQGKISNYGYTF
once	TRBD1	TRBV15	TRBJ1-2	TGTGCCACCAGCGACAGGGGAATCTATGGCTACACCTTC	CATSDRGIYGYTF
.	.	TRBV12-2	TRBJ2-2	TGTGCAAGTCGCCACTCACGGGACAGGAACACCGGGGAGCTGTTTTTT	CASRHSRDRNTGELFF
once	TRBD1	TRBV2	TRBJ2-5	TGTGCCAGCAGCTATGCGACAGGGGGCTGGCAAGAGACCCAGTACTTC	CASSYATGGWQETQYF
.	TRBD2	TRBV7-8	TRBJ2-1	TGTGCCAGCAGCGTAAAGCGGGGGAGCTCCTACAATGAGCAGTTCTTC	CASSVKRGSSYNEQFF
.	.	TRBV7-2	TRBJ2-7	TGTGCCAGCAGCTTAGTCAATCGACAGACCATGCAGGAGCAGTACTTC	CASSLVNRQTMQEQYF
few	TRBD1	TRBV25-1	TRBJ1-2	TGTGCCAGCAGTGGCACCGGGACAGGGAATGGCTACACCTTC	CASSGTGTGNGYTF
.	.	TRBV18	TRBJ1-5	TGTGCCAGCTCACGCCGGGACAAGGATCAGCCCCAGCATTTT	CASSRRDKDQPQHF
once	TRBD2	TRBV28	TRBJ2-1	TGTGCCATCGGGACTAGCGGGGACCAGTTCTTC	CAIGTSGDQFF
.	TRBD1	TRBV7-2	TRBJ2-1	TGTGCCAGCAGCTTAGTTTCGGACAGGGACAATGAGCAGTTCTTC	CASSLVSDRDNEQFF
.	TRBD1	TRBV7-9	TRBJ2-1	TGTGCCAGCAGCTCAGGGGGTGATGAGCAGTTCTTC	CASSSGGDEQFF
few	.	TRBV10-1	TRBJ1-3	TGCGCCAGCAGTGAGTCTGGAAGAGAGAGGAAACTCCTGCATTTT	CASSESGRERKLLHF